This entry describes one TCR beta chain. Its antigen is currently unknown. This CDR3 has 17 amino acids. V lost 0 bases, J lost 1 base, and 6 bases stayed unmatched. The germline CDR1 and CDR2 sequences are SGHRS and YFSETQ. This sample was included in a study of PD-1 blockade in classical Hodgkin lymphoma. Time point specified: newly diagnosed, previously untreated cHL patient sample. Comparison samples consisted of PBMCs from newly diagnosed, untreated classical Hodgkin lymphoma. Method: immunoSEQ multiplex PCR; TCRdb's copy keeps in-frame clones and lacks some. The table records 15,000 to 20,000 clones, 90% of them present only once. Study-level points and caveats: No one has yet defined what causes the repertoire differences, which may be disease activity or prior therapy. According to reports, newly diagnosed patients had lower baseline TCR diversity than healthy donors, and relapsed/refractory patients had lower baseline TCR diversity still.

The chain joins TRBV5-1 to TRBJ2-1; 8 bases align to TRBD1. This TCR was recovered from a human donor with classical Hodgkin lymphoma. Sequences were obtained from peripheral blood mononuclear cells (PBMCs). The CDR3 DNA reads TGCGCCAGCAGCTTGGACCCTTGGACAGGGTCCTACAATGAGCAGTTCTTC. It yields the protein CASSLDPWTGSYNEQFF.